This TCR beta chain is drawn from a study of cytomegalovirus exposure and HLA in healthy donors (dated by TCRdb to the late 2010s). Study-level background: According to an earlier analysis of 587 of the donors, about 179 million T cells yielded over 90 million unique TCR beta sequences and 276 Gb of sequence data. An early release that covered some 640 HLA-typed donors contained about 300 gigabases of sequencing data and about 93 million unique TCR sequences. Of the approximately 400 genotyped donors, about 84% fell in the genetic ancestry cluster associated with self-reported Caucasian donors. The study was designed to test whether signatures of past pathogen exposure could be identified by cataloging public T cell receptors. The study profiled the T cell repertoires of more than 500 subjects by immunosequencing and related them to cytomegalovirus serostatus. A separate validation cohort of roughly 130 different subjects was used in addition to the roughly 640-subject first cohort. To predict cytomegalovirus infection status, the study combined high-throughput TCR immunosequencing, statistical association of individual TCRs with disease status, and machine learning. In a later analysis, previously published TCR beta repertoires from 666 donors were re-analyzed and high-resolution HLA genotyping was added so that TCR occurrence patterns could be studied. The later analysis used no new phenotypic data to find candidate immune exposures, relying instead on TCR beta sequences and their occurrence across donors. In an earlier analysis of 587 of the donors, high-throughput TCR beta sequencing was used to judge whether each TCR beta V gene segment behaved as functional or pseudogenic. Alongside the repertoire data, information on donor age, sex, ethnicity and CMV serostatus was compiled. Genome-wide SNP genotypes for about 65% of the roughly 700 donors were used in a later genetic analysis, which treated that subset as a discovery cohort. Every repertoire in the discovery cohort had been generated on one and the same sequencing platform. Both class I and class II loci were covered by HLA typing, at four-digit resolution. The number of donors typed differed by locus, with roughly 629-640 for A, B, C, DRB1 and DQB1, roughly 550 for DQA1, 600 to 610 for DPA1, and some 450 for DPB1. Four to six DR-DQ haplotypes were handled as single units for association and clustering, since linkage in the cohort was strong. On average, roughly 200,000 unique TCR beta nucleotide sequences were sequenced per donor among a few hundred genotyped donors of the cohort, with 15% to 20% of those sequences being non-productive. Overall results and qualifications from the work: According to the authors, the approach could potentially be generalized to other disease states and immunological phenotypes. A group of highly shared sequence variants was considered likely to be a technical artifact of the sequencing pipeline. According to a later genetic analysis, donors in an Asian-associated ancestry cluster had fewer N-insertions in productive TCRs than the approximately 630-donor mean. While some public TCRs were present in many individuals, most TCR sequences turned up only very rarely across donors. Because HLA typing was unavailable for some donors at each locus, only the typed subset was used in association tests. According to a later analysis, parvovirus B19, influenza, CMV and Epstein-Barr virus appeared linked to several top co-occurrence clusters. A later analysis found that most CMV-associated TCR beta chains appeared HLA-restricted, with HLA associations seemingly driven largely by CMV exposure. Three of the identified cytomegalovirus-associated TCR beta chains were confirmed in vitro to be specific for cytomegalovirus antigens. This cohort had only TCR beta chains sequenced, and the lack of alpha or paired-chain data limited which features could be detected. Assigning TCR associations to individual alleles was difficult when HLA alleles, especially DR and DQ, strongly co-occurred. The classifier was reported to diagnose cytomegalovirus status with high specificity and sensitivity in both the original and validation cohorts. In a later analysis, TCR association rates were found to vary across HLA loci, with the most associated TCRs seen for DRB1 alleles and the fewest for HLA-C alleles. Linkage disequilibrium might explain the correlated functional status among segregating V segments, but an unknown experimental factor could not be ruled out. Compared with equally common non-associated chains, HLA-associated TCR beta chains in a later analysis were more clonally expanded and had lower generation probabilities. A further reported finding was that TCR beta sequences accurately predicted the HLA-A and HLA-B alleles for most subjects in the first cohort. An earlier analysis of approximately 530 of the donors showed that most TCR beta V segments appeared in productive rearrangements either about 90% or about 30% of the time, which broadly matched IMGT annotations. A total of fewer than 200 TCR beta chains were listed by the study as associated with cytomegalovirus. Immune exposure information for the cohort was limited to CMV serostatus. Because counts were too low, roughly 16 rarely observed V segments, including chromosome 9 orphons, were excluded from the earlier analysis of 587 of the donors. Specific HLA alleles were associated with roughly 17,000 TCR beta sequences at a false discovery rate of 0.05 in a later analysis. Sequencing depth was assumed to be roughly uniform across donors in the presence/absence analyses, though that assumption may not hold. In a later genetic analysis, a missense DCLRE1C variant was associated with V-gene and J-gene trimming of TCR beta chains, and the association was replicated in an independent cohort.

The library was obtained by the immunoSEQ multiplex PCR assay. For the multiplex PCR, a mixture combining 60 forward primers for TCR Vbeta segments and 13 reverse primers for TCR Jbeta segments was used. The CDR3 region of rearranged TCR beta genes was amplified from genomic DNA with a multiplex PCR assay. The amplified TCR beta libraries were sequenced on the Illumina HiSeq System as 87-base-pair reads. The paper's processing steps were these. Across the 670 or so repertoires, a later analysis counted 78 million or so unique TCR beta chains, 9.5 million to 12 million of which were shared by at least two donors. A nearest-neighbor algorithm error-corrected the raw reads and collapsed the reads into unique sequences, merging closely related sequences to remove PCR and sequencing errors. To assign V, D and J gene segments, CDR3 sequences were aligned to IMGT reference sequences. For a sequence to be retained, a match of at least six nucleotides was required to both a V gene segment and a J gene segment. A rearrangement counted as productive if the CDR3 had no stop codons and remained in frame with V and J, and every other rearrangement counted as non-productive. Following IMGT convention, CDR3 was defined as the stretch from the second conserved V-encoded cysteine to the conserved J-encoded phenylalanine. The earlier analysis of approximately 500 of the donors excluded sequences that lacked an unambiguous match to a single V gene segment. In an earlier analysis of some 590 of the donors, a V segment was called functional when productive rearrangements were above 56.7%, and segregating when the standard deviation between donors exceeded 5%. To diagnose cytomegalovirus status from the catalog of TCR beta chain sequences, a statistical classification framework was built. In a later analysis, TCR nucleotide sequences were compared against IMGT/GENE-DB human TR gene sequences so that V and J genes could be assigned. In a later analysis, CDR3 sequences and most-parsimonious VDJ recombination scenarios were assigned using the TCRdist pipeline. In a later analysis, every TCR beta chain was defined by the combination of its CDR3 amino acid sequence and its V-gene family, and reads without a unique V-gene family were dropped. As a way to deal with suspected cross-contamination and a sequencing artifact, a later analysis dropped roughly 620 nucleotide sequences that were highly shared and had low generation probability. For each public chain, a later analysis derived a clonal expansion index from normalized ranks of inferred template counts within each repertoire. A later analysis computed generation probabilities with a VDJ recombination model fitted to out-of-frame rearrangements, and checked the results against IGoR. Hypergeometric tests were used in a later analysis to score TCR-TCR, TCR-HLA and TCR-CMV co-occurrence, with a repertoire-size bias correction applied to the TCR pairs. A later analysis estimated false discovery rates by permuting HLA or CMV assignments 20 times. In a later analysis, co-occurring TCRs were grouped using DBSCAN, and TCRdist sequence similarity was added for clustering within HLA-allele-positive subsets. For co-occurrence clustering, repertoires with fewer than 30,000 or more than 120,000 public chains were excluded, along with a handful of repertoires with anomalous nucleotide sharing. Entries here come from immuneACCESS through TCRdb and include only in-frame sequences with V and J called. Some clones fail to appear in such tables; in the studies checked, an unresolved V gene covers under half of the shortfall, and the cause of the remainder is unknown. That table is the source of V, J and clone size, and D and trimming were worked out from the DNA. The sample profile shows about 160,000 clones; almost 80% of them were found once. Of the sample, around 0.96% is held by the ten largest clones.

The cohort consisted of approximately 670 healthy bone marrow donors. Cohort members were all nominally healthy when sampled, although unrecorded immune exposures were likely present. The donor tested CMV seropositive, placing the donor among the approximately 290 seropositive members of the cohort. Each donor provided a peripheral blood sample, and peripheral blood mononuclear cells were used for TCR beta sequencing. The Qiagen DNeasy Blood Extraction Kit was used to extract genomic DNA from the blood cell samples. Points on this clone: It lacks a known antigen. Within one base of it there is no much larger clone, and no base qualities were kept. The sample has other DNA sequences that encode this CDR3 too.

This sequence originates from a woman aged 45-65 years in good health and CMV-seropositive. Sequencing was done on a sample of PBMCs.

The CDR3 region: CAIQGGPPPYEQYF. The DNA sequence follows: TGCGCCATCCAAGGGGGACCGCCACCCTACGAGCAGTACTTC. The V and J segments used are TRBV10-1 and TRBJ2-7, and perhaps TRBD1 as D gene, on 6 matching bases. V loses 10 bases of germline sequence and J loses 2 bases, and the interval between the two ends is 18 bases. There are 14 amino acids in the CDR3, from cysteine to phenylalanine inclusive. Of all the DNA, just the CDR3 is kept, 42 bases in frame from base 1. The germline V gene (reference sequence) yields WNHNN for CDR1 and SYGVQD for CDR2.